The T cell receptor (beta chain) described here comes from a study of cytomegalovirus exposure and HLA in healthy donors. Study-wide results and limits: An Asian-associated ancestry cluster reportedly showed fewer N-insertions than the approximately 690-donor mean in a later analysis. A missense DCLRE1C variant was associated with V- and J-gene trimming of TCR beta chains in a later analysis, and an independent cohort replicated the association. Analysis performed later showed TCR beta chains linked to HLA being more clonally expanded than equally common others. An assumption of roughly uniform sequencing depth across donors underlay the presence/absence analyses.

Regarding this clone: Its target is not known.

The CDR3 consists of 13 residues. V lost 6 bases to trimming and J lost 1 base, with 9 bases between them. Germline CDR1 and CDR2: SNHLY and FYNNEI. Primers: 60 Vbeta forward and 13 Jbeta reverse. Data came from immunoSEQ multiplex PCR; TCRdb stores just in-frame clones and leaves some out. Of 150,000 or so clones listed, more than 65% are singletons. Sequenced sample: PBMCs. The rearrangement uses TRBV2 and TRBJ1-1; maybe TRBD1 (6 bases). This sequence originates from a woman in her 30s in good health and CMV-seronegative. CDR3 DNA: TGTGCCAGCAGCGCACAGGGGAACACTGAAGCTTTCTTT. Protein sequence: CASSAQGNTEAFF. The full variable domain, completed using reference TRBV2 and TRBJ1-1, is EPEVTQTPSHQVTQMGQEVILRCVPISNHLYFYWYRQILGQKVEFLVSFYNNEISEKSEIFDDQFSVERPDGSNFTLKIRSTKLEDSAMYFCASSAQGNTEAFFGQGTRLTVV.